Listed here are 27 T cell receptor beta chains from one sample, sequenced in a study of cytomegalovirus exposure and HLA in healthy donors. Use of 60 Vbeta and 13 Jbeta primers characterized the PCR. TCRdb's copy holds only in-frame clones and misses some; the assay was immunoSEQ multiplex PCR. The repertoire has about 150,000 clones, about 83% of them found once; the top ten carry 13%. The sample was PBMCs. The receptors were sampled from a man aged 40-55 years in good health and CMV-seropositive.

The V and J genes are TRBV5-1 and TRBJ1-2; 8 bases are a match to TRBD1. V trimming: 4 bases; J trimming: 3 bases; junction bases outside the gene matches: 8. Germline V gene sequence: CDR1 SGHRS, CDR2 YFSETQ. The CDR3 totals 15 residues. CDR3 amino acids: CASSGMTGVDYGYTF. The CDR3 region has the DNA TGCGCCAGCAGCGGGATGACAGGGGTGGACTATGGCTACACCTTC.

The rearrangement uses TRBV6-5 and TRBJ2-7; 8 bases line up with TRBD1. Looked up from germline, CDR1 is MNHEY and CDR2 is SVGAGI. The V and J ends lost 0 bases and 2 bases, in that order; junction bases with no gene match: 3. The CDR3 is 15 residues long. DNA of the CDR3: TGTGCCAGCAGTTACTCGACCAGGGGGCCCTACGAGCAGTACTTC. Translation gives CASSYSTRGPYEQYF.

The chain has TRBV6-1 and TRBJ1-1; 8 positions agree with TRBD1. The CDR3 runs 14 residues. The V and J ends lost 7 bases and 5 bases, in that order; junction bases with no gene match: 9. Per the germline V gene, CDR1 is MNHNS and CDR2 is SASEGT. CDR3 DNA sequence: TGTGCCAGCACCACAGCAGGGGGCCGAACTGAAGCTTTCTTT. The encoded protein is CASTTAGGRTEAFF.

The J gene is TRBJ1-6, the V gene TRBV5-4, with 10 bases aligning to TRBD1. The CDR3 runs 17 residues. Germline CDR1 and CDR2: SGHNT and YYREEE (reference sequence). The J segment lost 7 bases and the V segment lost 4 bases, leaving 11 bases of the junction unmatched. In nucleotides, the CDR3 is TGTGCCAGCAGCGTTCGTGAGAGGGGACAGGGGAATTCACCCCTCCACTTT. Translating gives CASSVRERGQGNSPLHF.

The genes are TRBV28 and TRBJ2-1; 8 bases map to TRBD2. J gave up 7 bases and V 6 bases, and 11 bases lay outside the gene matches. The CDR3 loop spans 15 amino acids. The germline CDR1 and CDR2 sequences are MDHEN and SYDVKM. The CDR3 loop reads CASSISGSRRNEQFF. The CDR3 bases are TGTGCCAGCAGCATCAGCGGGAGTCGTAGGAATGAGCAGTTCTTC. The complete variable domain, with remaining parts taken from reference TRBV28 and TRBJ2-1, reads DVKVTQSSRYLVKRTGEKVFLECVQDMDHENMFWYRQDPGLGLRLIYFSYDVKMKEKGDIPEGYSVSREKKERFSLILESASTNQTSMYLCASSISGSRRNEQFFGPGTRLTVL.

This rearrangement joins TRBV5-6 to TRBJ2-3, with TRBD2 matching 11 bases. CDR1 is SGHDT, CDR2 YYEEEE, per germline. V shed 3 bases and J 5 bases; nucleotides not matched to a gene: 8. The CDR3 length is 16 residues. CDR3: CASSSQELAGVDTQYF. CDR3 coding DNA: TGTGCCAGCAGCTCCCAAGAACTAGCGGGAGTAGATACGCAGTATTTT.

The chain is built from TRBV7-9 and TRBJ2-7, with D possibly being TRBD1 (5 bases). Trimming took off 3 bases at V and 6 bases at J, with 9 bases between the two ends. The CDR3 length is 12 residues. Per the germline V gene, CDR1 is SEHNR and CDR2 is FQNEAQ (reference sequence). The DNA of the CDR3 is TGTGCCAGCAGCTTCAATACAGGCGAGCAGTACTTC. It encodes CASSFNTGEQYF.

The chain recombines TRBV6-1 with TRBJ1-1; D not resolved. V gave up 4 bases and J gave up 1 base, with 10 bases separating them. CDR1 is MNHNS and CDR2 is SASEGT in the germline V gene. CDR3 length: 14 residues. In nucleotides, the CDR3 is TGTGCCAGCAGTGGGTCAAACAGGAACACTGAAGCTTTCTTT. This gives the protein CASSGSNRNTEAFF.

The gene calls are TRBV5-1 and TRBJ2-1, with 10 bases that match TRBD2. Losses at the gene ends were 4 bases for V and 4 bases for J; bases not matched to a gene: 11. Germline values: CDR1 SGHRS, CDR2 YFSETQ. The CDR3 is made up of 17 amino acids. CDR3 region: CASSPTSGTSVYNEQFF. CDR3 DNA: TGCGCCAGCAGCCCTACCTCCGGGACTAGCGTATACAATGAGCAGTTCTTC.

The chain is built from TRBV7-9 and TRBJ2-5; no firm D call. V gave up 2 bases and J gave up 5 bases, with 15 bases separating them. The germline V gene encodes CDR1 SEHNR and CDR2 FQNEAQ (reference sequence). The CDR3 covers 15 residues. CDR3 sequence (DNA): TGTGCCAGCAGCTTAAACAACCTAGTGACCGAGACCCAGTACTTC. Residues: CASSLNNLVTETQYF.

This chain connects TRBV5-8 to TRBJ2-3, with no clear D. The CDR3 runs to 13 residues. Germline loops: CDR1 SGHTS, CDR2 YDEGEE. V was clipped by 4 bases and J by 4 bases, with 10 bases between them. For the CDR3, the DNA is TGTGCCAGCAGCCCCAGACTGGCAGATACGCAGTATTTT. This sequence encodes CASSPRLADTQYF.

The rearrangement uses TRBV13 and TRBJ2-7; 7 nucleotides match TRBD2. The V segment lost 7 bases and the J segment 3 bases; nucleotides outside the gene matches: 12. The CDR3 is 15 residues long. Germline V gives CDR1 PRHDT, CDR2 FYEKMQ (reference sequence). Here the CDR3 reads CASTMRAGEGYEQYF. CDR3 nucleotides: TGTGCCAGCACGATGCGGGCGGGAGAGGGCTACGAGCAGTACTTC.

The chain is built from TRBV7-9 and TRBJ2-1; no firm D call. The CDR3 length is 12 residues. Germline V CDR1 and CDR2: SEHNR, FQNEAQ (reference sequence). CDR3 DNA: TGTTCCTCTTCTTGGGCCATCAATGAGCAGTTCTTC. Its protein is CSSSWAINEQFF. Using reference TRBV7-9 and TRBJ2-1 for the parts outside the CDR3, the full variable domain is DTGVSQNPRHKITKRGQNVTFRCDPISEHNRLYWYRQTLGQGPEFLTYFQNEAQLEKSRLLSDRFSAERPKGSFSTLEIQRTEQGDSAMYLCSSSWAINEQFFGPGTRLTVL.

The CDR3 spells CASSQGRDRSPNYGYTF. Here the CDR3 DNA reads TGCGCCAGCAGCCAAGGGAGGGACAGGTCCCCCAACTATGGCTACACCTTC. V usage is TRBV4-1 and J usage is TRBJ1-2; 8 bases match TRBD1. The V gene end was trimmed by 1 base and the J gene end by 2 bases; junction bases not matched to a gene: 9. The CDR3 runs 17 residues. Germline V gene lookup returns CDR1 MGHRA and CDR2 YSYEKL.

The chain carries TRBV5-1 and TRBJ1-1; tentatively, D is TRBD1 (6 bases). The CDR3 extends over 14 amino acids. The V end lost 2 bases, the J end lost 5 bases, and 13 bases lay between the germline ends. The V gene's germline CDR1 is SGHRS and CDR2 YFSETQ. The CDR3 nucleotides read TGCGCCAGCAGCTTCGGGGGGCAGGGGACTGAAGCTTTCTTT. Translating it yields CASSFGGQGTEAFF.

This clone was seen a handful of times. The chain combines TRBV4-3 with TRBJ2-5, with D hard to call. The germline gives CDR1 LGHNA, CDR2 YSLEER. V was trimmed by 0 bases and J by 3 bases, leaving 20 bases between them. CDR3 length: 18 amino acids. CDR3 loop: CASSQDSSMAGMEETQYF. In nucleotides, the CDR3 is TGCGCCAGCAGCCAAGATAGTAGTATGGCAGGAATGGAAGAGACCCAGTACTTC.

The table lists this clone with a few counts. This sequence joins TRBV19 and TRBJ2-2, with TRBD2 matching over 10 bases. The CDR3 sequence is 16 residues long. V shed 6 bases, J shed 4 bases, and the junction held 8 bases outside the gene matches. CDR1 is LNHDA and CDR2 is SQIVND in the germline V gene (reference sequence). The DNA of the CDR3 is TGTGCCAGTAGCCAAGGACTAGCGGATCTCACCGGGGAGCTGTTTTTT. Translated: CASSQGLADLTGELFF.

The J gene is TRBJ2-2, the V gene TRBV9; 11 nucleotides align to TRBD2. The CDR3 consists of 17 residues. Germline V gene lookup returns CDR1 SGDLS and CDR2 YYNGEE. The junction had 8 bases not matched to a gene; V was cut back by 3 bases and J by 4 bases. The CDR3 is CASSGGLAEGVTGELFF. The CDR3 DNA follows: TGTGCCAGCAGCGGGGGACTAGCGGAGGGGGTCACCGGGGAGCTGTTTTTT.

The chain carries TRBV5-1 and TRBJ1-2; D may be TRBD1 (6 bases). The CDR3 contains 14 residues. Per germline, CDR1 SGHRS and CDR2 YFSETQ. V lost 1 base, J lost 3 bases, and 10 bases lay in between. In DNA, the CDR3 is TGCGCCAGCAGCTTGTCTCCAGGGGACTATGGCTACACCTTC. It translates to CASSLSPGDYGYTF.

J is TRBJ1-3 and V is TRBV9; D possibly corresponds to TRBD1 (6 bases). The CDR3 totals 15 residues. Looked up from germline, CDR1 is SGDLS and CDR2 is YYNGEE. Trimming left V 4 bases short and J 5 bases short, with 16 bases between. CDR3 sequence reads: CASSPTGGRRNTIYF. The CDR3 DNA follows: TGTGCCAGCAGCCCCACGGGGGGCAGAAGAAACACCATATATTTT.

V is TRBV4-3 and J is TRBJ1-1; D is perhaps TRBD1 (6 bases). The germline V and J ends were trimmed by 1 base and 6 bases, with 15 bases remaining between them. Germline V gives CDR1 LGHNA, CDR2 YSLEER. The CDR3 contains 15 residues. The CDR3 protein is CASSQGWAPGAEAFF. CDR3 nucleotide sequence: TGCGCCAGCAGCCAAGGATGGGCCCCAGGGGCTGAAGCTTTCTTT.

The chain combines TRBV7-2 with TRBJ1-2; 7 bases line up with TRBD1. Germline loops: CDR1 SGHTA, CDR2 FQGNSA. The CDR3 covers 16 residues. J gave up 8 bases and V 0 bases, and 12 bases lay outside the gene matches. The CDR3 sequence: CASSLAQTGNSLGYTF. The CDR3 nucleotides are TGTGCCAGCAGCTTAGCGCAGACAGGGAACAGTTTGGGCTACACCTTC.

The chain uses TRBV11-2 and TRBJ2-1; D possibly corresponds to TRBD1 (6 bases). Trimming shortened V by 8 bases and J by 7 bases, and 15 bases separated the two germline ends. The CDR3 extends over 13 amino acids. Germline CDR1 SGHAT, CDR2 FQNNGV. The chain's CDR3 is CASLSTGYNEQFF. The CDR3 bases are TGTGCCAGCCTAAGTACAGGGTATAATGAGCAGTTCTTC.

This chain links TRBV7-2 with TRBJ2-5; D is undetermined. Gene TRBJ2-7 matches the end of the DNA better, so the J call may be wrong. This CDR3 has 12 amino acids. The germline CDR1 and CDR2 sequences are SGHTA and FQGNSA. This chain's CDR3 is CASSLWGYEQYF. CDR3 nucleotide sequence: TGTGCCAGCAGCTTATGGGGCTACGAGCAGTACTTC.

The genes are TRBV10-1 and TRBJ2-1; 13 bases agree with TRBD2. V shed 10 bases, J shed 1 base, and the junction held 10 bases outside the gene matches. Germline lookup yields CDR1 WNHNN and CDR2 SYGVQD (reference sequence). The CDR3 covers 17 residues. CDR3 nucleotide sequence: TGCGCCACCGTCGGACTAGCGGGAGTTACGTCCTACAATGAGCAGTTCTTC. It encodes CATVGLAGVTSYNEQFF.

Concerning this clone: Sequence at one end of the junction differs from germline and may be a read error. The chain combines TRBV7-9 with TRBJ1-1; no firm D call. The CDR3 is 13 residues long. CDR1 is SEHNR and CDR2 is FQNEAQ in the germline V gene (reference sequence). CDR3 bases: TGTTCCAGCAGCTTCCAGATGAACACTGAAGCTTTCTTT. Residues: CSSSFQMNTEAFF.

The J gene is TRBJ1-5, the V gene TRBV4-2, with a possible D match to TRBD1 (5 bases). Germline CDR1 and CDR2: LGHNA and YNFKEQ. The CDR3 contains 16 residues. Trimming pared 0 bases from V and 4 bases from J, leaving 13 bases between. The CDR3 loop is CASSQEGSGGNQPQHF. DNA of the CDR3: TGTGCCAGCAGCCAAGAGGGGAGCGGGGGGAATCAGCCCCAGCATTTT.